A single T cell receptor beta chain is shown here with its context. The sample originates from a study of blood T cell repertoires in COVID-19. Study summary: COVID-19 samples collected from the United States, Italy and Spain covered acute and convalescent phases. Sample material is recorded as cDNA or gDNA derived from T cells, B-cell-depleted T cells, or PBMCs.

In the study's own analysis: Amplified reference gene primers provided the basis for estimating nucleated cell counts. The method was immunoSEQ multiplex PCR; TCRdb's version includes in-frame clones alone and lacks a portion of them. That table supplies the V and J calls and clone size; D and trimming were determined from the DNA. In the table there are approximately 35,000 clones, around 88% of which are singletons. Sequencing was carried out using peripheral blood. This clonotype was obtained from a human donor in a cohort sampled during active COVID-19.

CDR3 in amino acids: CASILSPEVTSGTNTGELFF. The DNA of the CDR3 is TGCGCCAGCATCCTATCCCCGGAGGTGACTAGCGGGACGAACACCGGGGAGCTGTTTTTT. The chain carries TRBV5-1 and TRBJ2-2; 11 bases map to TRBD2. CDR1 is SGHRS, CDR2 YFSETQ, per germline. Trimming took 6 bases from V and 0 from J; bases not matched to a gene: 16. This CDR3 contains 20 residues.